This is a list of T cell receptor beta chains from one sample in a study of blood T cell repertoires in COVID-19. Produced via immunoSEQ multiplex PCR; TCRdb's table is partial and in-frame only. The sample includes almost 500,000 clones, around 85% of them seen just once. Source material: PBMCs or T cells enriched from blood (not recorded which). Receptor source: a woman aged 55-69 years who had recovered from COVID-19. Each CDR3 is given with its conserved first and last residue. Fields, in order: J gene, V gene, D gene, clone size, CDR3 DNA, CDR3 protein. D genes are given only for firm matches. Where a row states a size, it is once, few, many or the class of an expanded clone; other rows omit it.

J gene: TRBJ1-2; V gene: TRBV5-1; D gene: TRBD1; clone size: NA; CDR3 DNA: TGCGCCAGCAGCCCCTCGACAGGGGGCGGCTATGGCTACACCTTC; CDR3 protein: CASSPSTGGGYGYTF
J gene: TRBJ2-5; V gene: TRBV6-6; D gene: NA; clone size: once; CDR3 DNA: TGTGCCAGCAGCCAGCCGGGGGGCCCAGGGACCCAGTACTTC; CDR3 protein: CASSQPGGPGTQYF
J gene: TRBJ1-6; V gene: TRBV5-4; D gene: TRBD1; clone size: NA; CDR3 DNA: TGTGCCAGCAGCCGACAGGGAGCCACTAATTCACCCCTCCACTTT; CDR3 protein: CASSRQGATNSPLHF
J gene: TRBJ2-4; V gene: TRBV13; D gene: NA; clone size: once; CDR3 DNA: TGTGCCAGCAGCTTTCGTCCCGGCGGAGCCAAAAACATTCAGTACTTC; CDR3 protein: CASSFRPGGAKNIQYF
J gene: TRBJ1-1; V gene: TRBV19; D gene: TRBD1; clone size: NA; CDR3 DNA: TGTGCCAGCAGACAGGGGCGATGGAACACTGAAGCTTTCTTT; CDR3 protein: CASRQGRWNTEAFF
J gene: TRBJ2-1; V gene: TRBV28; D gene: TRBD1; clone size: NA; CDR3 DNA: TGTGCCAGCAGTCTCCTCACAGGGGATGAGCAGTTCTTC; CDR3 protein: CASSLLTGDEQFF
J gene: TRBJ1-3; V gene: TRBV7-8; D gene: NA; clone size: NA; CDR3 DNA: TGTGCCAGCAGCCCGGGGGGAAACACCATATATTTT; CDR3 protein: CASSPGGNTIYF
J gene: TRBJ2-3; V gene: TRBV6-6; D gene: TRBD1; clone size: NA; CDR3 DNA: TGTGCCAGCAGTTACACAACAGGGGAGGATACGCAGTATTTT; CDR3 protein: CASSYTTGEDTQYF
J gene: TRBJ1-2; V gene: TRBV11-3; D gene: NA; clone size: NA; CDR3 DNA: TGTGCCAGCTCGGAAGGGGCAAATGGCTACACCTTC; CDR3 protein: CASSEGANGYTF
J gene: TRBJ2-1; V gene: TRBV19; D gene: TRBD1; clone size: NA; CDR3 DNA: TGTGCCAGTAGTCACAACAGGGGTTGGTCCTACAATGAGCAGTTCTTC; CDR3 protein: CASSHNRGWSYNEQFF